This T cell receptor beta chain was observed in a study of T-cell reconstitution after alpha-beta-depleted transplantation in children. As for this clonotype: No antigen is known for it.

Unique molecular identifiers were incorporated when the TCRbeta library was constructed. TCRdb re-derived calls from the PCR reads in MiXCR, one entry per CDR3 protein. The data contain about 980,000 distinct CDR3 sequences, about 31% of them singletons. Study-wide results and limits: Roughly two months post-transplant, alpha-beta T cells reportedly originated from several hundred graft clones that had expanded. Hyperexpanded clones declined; after one year, newly produced T cells mostly supplied diversity.

Germline values: CDR1 MGHRA, CDR2 YSYEKL. Unmatched junction bases numbered 3, after V lost 0 bases and J lost 0 bases. There are 16 residues in the CDR3. V and J are TRBV4-1 and TRBJ2-7; 9 bases line up with TRBD2. The TCR originated in a boy under two years old who had a stem cell transplant for SCID, so the T cells may come from the graft donor. Material: PBMCs, mostly from graft donor cells, obtained 360 days after TCRalphabeta/CD19-depleted stem cell transplant. CDR3 DNA: TGCGCCAGCAGCCAAGATACTAGCGGGTCCTCCTACGAGCAGTACTTC. It is translated as CASSQDTSGSSYEQYF.